Below, 8 T cell receptor beta chains from the same sample are listed, as sequenced in a study of T cell responses to AZD1222 COVID-19 vaccine. TCRdb keeps only in-frame clones here, not all; method: immunoSEQ multiplex PCR. The sample lists 150,000 to 200,000 clones, 85% to 95% occurring once. The sample was peripheral blood, taken on day 0 of AZD1222 vaccination. The source of these receptors is an adult in good health.

The chain has TRBV19 and TRBJ1-5, with 9 bases identical to TRBD1. The trim removed 3 bases at V and 6 bases at J, leaving 0 bases unmatched. The germline CDR1 and CDR2 sequences are LNHDA and SQIVND (reference sequence). The CDR3 sequence is 13 residues long. The CDR3: CASSMDRGQPQHF. The DNA of the CDR3 is TGTGCCAGTAGTATGGACAGGGGTCAGCCCCAGCATTTT.

V and J are TRBV20-1 and TRBJ2-3, with D possibly TRBD2 on 5 matching bases. The germline CDR1 and CDR2 sequences are DFQATT and SNEGSKA (reference sequence). V was pared by 3 bases and J by 2 bases, with 15 bases between. The CDR3 spans 15 residues. The CDR3 bases are TGCAGTGCTAGTGGGCAGGCAGCGGCCACAGATACGCAGTATTTT. Protein sequence: CSASGQAAATDTQYF.

CDR3 protein: CASGLPLTPREAFF. The DNA of the CDR3 is TGTGCTAGTGGTTTACCTCTCACTCCCCGTGAAGCTTTCTTT. This chain joins TRBV12-5 and TRBJ1-1; D not resolved. This CDR3 comprises 14 residues. Trimming stripped 3 bases from V and 7 bases from J, with 15 bases between. The germline V gene has CDR1 LGHNT and CDR2 FRNRAP.

This clone was found a few times. CDR3 DNA sequence: TGTGCCAGTAGTATAGGTGGGGGCAATGAGCAGTTCTTC. This codes for CASSIGGGNEQFF. The rearrangement joins TRBV19 to TRBJ2-1; D tentatively reads TRBD1 or TRBD2 (5 bases each). The V gene's germline CDR1 is LNHDA and CDR2 SQIVND (reference sequence). The CDR3 contains 13 residues. Trimming removed 1 base at V and 6 bases at J, with 7 bases between.

This sequence joins TRBV20-1 and TRBJ1-6; a weak D match, TRBD1 (5 bases). CDR1 DFQATT and CDR2 SNEGSKA come from the germline V gene (reference sequence). Trimming took off 3 bases at V and 10 bases at J, with 7 bases between the two ends. This CDR3 is built from 11 residues. This chain's CDR3 is CSASQGSPLHF. For the CDR3, the DNA is TGCAGTGCTAGTCAGGGCTCACCCCTCCACTTT.

The CDR3 spells CASRASGGLGGYTF. The CDR3 nucleotides read TGTGCCAGCAGAGCCTCAGGGGGCCTGGGTGGCTACACCTTC. The genes are TRBV6-5 and TRBJ1-2; 8 bases match TRBD1. The CDR3 loop spans 14 amino acids. Germline CDR1 reads MNHEY; CDR2 reads SVGAGI. With 6 bases clipped from V and 7 bases from J, the junction kept 10 bases outside the gene matches.

V and J are TRBV4-1 and TRBJ2-7, with 12 bases identical to TRBD1. This CDR3 comprises 18 residues. In germline, CDR1 is MGHRA, CDR2 YSYEKL. Losses at the gene ends were 7 bases for V and 4 bases for J; bases not matched to a gene: 17. Here the CDR3 reads CASNRKSPGQGAKYEQYF. In DNA, the CDR3 is TGCGCCAGCAACCGAAAATCACCGGGACAGGGGGCGAAATACGAGCAGTACTTC.

The chain uses TRBV28 and TRBJ2-1; possibly TRBD2 for D (6 bases). The V gene lost 5 bases and the J gene lost 7 bases, with 21 bases spanning the gap. CDR3 length: 16 amino acids. The V gene's germline CDR1 is MDHEN and CDR2 SYDVKM. The CDR3 bases are TGTGCCAGCAGTACCGTCGGGGCGGGAAGGGAGAATGAGCAGTTCTTC. It translates to CASSTVGAGRENEQFF.